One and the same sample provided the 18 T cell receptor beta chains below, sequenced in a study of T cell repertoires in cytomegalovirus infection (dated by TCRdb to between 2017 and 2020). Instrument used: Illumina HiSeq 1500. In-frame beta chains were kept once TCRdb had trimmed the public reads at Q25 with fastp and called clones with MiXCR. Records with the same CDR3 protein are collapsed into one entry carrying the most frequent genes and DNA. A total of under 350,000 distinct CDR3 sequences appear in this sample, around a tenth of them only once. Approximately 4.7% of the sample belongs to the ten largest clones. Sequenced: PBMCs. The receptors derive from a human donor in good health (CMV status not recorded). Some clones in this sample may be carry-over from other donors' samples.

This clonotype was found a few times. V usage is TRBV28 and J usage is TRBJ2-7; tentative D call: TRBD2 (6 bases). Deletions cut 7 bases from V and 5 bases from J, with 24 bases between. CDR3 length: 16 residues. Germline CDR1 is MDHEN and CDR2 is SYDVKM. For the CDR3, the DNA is TGTGCCAGCATCCGACTGGGGGGACGTACGGCGCACGAGCAGTACTTC. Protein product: CASIRLGGRTAHEQYF.

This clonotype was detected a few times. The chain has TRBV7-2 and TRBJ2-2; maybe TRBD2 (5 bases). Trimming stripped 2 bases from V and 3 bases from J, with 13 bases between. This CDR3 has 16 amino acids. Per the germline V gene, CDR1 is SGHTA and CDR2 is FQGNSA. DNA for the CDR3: TGTGCCAGCAGCTTATACGGGATCCAACACACCGGGGAGCTGTTTTTT. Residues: CASSLYGIQHTGELFF.

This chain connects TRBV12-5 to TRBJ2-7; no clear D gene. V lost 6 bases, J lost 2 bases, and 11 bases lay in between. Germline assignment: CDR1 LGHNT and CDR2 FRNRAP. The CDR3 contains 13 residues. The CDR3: CASGPPGPYEQYF. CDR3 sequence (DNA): TGTGCTAGTGGGCCGCCCGGGCCCTACGAGCAGTACTTC.

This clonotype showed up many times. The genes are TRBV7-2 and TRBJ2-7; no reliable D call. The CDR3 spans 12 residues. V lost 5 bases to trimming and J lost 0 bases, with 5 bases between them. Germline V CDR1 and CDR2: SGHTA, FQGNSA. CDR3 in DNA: TGTGCCAGCAGCAAGAGCTCCTACGAGCAGTACTTC. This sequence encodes CASSKSSYEQYF.

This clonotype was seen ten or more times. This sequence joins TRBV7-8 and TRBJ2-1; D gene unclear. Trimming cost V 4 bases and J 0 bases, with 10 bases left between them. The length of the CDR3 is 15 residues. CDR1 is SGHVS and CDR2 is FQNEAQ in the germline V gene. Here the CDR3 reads CASSSVRNSYNEQFF. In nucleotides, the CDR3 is TGTGCCAGCAGCTCAGTGCGGAACTCCTACAATGAGCAGTTCTTC.

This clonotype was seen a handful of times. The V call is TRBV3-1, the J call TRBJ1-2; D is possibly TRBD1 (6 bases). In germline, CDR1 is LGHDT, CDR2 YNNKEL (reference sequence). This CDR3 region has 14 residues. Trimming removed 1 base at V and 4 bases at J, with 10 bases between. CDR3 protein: CASSQGGQSYGYTF. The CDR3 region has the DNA TGTGCCAGCAGCCAAGGTGGACAGAGCTATGGCTACACCTTC.

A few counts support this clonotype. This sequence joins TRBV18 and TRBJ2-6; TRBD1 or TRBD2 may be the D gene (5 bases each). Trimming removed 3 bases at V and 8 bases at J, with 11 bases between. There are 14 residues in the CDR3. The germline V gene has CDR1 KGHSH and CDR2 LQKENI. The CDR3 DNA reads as TGTGCCAGCTCACCGATAGGGGAGACCAACGTCCTGACTTTC. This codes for CASSPIGETNVLTF.

The CDR3 coding sequence is TGTGCCAGCACCTACGGCTACAGGGGATCGGCCGGGGAGCTGTTTTTT. As protein: CASTYGYRGSAGELFF. This chain joins TRBV11-1 and TRBJ2-2, with 7 bases lining up with TRBD1. The CDR3 length is 16 residues. V shed 7 bases, J shed 6 bases, and the junction held 14 bases outside the gene matches. Germline assignment: CDR1 SGHAT and CDR2 FQDESV (reference sequence).

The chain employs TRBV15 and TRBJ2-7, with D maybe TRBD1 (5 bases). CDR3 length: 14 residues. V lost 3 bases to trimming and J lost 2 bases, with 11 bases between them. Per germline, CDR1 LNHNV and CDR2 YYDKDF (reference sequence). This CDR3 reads CATSSAGPTYEQYF. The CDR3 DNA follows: TGTGCCACCAGCAGCGCAGGGCCGACCTACGAGCAGTACTTC.

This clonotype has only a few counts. CDR3 protein: CASASGGIAGELFF. DNA for the CDR3: TGTGCTAGTGCCTCCGGGGGGATCGCTGGGGAGCTGTTTTTT. The genes are TRBV12-5 and TRBJ2-2, with TRBD2 identical over 7 bases. V shed 7 bases and J 8 bases; nucleotides not matched to a gene: 10. Germline CDR1 reads LGHNT; CDR2 reads FRNRAP. The CDR3 sequence is 14 residues long.

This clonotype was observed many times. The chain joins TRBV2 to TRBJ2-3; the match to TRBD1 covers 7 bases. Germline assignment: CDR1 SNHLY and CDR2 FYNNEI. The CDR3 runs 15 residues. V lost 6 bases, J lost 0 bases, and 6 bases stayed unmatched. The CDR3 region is CASRQGSLSTDTQYF. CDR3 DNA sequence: TGTGCCAGCAGACAGGGGTCATTAAGCACAGATACGCAGTATTTT.

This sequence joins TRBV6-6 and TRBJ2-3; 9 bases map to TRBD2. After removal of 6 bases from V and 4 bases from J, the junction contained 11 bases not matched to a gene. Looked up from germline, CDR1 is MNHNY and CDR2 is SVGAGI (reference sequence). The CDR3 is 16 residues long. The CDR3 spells CASSPGAGGGADTQYF. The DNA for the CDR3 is TGTGCCAGCAGCCCCGGGGCGGGGGGGGGGGCAGATACGCAGTATTTT.

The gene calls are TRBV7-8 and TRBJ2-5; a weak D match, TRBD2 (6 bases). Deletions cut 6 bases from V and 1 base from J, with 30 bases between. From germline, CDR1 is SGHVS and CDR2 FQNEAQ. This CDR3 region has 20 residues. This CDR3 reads CASRPGGVRVMSKPQETQYF. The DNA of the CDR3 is TGTGCCAGCAGGCCCGGGGGTGTTAGGGTAATGAGCAAGCCCCAAGAGACCCAGTACTTC.

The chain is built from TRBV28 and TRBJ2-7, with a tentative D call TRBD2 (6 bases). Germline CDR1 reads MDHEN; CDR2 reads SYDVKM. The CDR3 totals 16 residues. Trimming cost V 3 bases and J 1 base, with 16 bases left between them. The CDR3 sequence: CASSLGGADISYEQYF. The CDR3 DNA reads TGTGCCAGCAGTTTGGGCGGGGCAGATATATCCTACGAGCAGTACTTC. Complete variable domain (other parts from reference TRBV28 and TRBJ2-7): DVKVTQSSRYLVKRTGEKVFLECVQDMDHENMFWYRQDPGLGLRLIYFSYDVKMKEKGDIPEGYSVSREKKERFSLILESASTNQTSMYLCASSLGGADISYEQYFGPGTRLTVT.

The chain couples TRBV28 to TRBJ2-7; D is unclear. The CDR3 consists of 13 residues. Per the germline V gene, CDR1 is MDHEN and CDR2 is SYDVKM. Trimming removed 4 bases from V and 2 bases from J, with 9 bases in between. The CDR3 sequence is CASSYGPTYEQYF. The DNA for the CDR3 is TGTGCCAGCAGTTACGGACCCACCTACGAGCAGTACTTC.

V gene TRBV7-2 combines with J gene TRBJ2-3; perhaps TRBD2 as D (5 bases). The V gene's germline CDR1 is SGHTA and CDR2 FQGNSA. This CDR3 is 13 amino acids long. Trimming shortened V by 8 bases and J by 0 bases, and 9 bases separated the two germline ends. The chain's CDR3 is CASQAASTDTQYF. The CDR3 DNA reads TGTGCCAGCCAAGCGGCAAGCACAGATACGCAGTATTTT.

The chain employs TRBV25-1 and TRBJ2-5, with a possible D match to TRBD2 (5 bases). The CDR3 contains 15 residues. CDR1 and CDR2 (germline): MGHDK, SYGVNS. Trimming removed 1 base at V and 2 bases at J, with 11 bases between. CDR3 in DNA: TGTGCCAGCAGTGAATTAGCAAGCGGTCAAGAGACCCAGTACTTC. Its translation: CASSELASGQETQYF.

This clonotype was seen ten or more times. CDR3 sequence: CSASLAGGPRETQYF. CDR3 bases: TGCAGTGCTAGCCTAGCGGGGGGGCCTAGGGAGACCCAGTACTTC. The chain is built from TRBV20-1 and TRBJ2-5; 12 bases map to TRBD2. CDR1 is DFQATT and CDR2 is SNEGSKA in the germline V gene (reference sequence). The CDR3 length is 15 residues. V was clipped by 3 bases and J by 5 bases; unmatched bases: 7.